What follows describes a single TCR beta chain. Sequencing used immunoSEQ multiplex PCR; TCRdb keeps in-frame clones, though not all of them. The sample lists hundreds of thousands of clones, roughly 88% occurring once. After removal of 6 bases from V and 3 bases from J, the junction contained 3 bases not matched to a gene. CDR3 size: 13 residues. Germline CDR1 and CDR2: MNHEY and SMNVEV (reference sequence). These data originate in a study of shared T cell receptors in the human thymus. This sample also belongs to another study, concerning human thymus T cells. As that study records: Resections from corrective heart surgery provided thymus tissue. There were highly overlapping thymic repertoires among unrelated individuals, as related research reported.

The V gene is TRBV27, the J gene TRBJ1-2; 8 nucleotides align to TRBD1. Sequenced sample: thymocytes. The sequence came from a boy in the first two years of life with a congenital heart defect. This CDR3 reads CASSYRGDYGYTF. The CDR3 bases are TGTGCCAGCAGCTACAGGGGGGACTATGGCTACACCTTC.